This TCR beta chain was sequenced in a study of CD8 T cells in ankylosing spondylitis. Study-level points and caveats: Past studies reported some motif variants in reactive arthritis synovial fluid and blood. Matched ankylosing spondylitis synovial fluid reportedly showed significant enrichment of disease-linked clones.

This clonotype was counted only a few times. What it binds is unknown. This CDR3 has 13 residues. Germline V lookup: CDR1 SQVTM, CDR2 ANQGSEA. V dropped 4 bases and J dropped 1; count of bases not matched to a gene: 3. TCRdb redid the calling of the 5' RACE reads with MiXCR, one entry per CDR3 protein. The profile covers under 120,000 distinct CDR3 sequences, with less than 25% appearing a single time and approximately 13% taken by the ten largest. The TCR comes from a male donor with ankylosing spondylitis. This chain uses TRBV29-1 with TRBJ2-7; 8 bases agree with TRBD2. The specimen sequenced was synovial fluid, either unsorted or a sorted T cell fraction (not recorded which). In nucleotides, the CDR3 is TGCAGCGTTGGAGCTAGCGGGTCCTACGAGCAGTACTTC. Its protein product is CSVGASGSYEQYF.